The clone carrying this T cell receptor (beta chain) has only a few counts. Its antigen is still unknown. V lost 5 bases to trimming and J lost 4 bases, with 15 bases between them. CDR1 SGHVS and CDR2 FQNEAQ come from the germline V gene. CDR3 length: 14 residues. The sample originates from a study of T cells after yellow fever vaccination. Across the study: SMART-Seq v4 Ultra Low Input prepared the low-cell-number fractions.

Broader study findings: Abundant bulk-derived clonotypes could contaminate FACS-sorted repertoires.

TCR cDNA was made by 5'RACE template switching, adding a universal primer site and UMIs. Each CDR3 protein is one row after TCRdb ran MiXCR on the 5' RACE reads. Of 450,000 to 550,000 distinct CDR3 sequences listed, roughly 19% are singletons. The chain has TRBV7-8 and TRBJ2-7, with a tentative D call TRBD1 (6 bases). The clonotype originates from a man aged 30 to 39 who received the YFV17D yellow fever vaccine. Specimen: PBMCs, collected 15 days after the yellow fever booster vaccination. The CDR3 protein is CASSGPGHTYEQYF. CDR3 nucleotide sequence: TGTGCCAGCAGCGGACCGGGACATACATACGAGCAGTACTTC.